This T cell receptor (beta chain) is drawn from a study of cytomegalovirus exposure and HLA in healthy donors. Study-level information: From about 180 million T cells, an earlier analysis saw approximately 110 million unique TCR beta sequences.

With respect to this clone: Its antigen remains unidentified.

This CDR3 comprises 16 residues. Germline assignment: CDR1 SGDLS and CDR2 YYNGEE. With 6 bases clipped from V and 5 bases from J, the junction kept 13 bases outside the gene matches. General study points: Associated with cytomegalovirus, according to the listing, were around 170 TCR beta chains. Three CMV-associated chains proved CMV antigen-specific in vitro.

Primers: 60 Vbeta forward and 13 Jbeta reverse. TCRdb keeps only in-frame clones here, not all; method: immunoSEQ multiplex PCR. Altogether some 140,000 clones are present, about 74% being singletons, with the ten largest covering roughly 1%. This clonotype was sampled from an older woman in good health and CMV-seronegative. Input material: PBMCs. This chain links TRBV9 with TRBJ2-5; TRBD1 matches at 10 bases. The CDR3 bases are TGTGCCAGCACCCTATCGGGACAGGGGCTTTTGGAGACCCAGTACTTC. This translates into CASTLSGQGLLETQYF.